A single sample is the source of the 31 T cell receptor beta chains below, sequenced in a study of blood T cell repertoires in COVID-19. TCRdb's copy holds only in-frame clones and misses some; the assay was immunoSEQ multiplex PCR. The sample lists 150,000 to 200,000 clones; approximately 90% were seen once. The sample taken for sequencing was peripheral blood. These receptor sequences come from a woman in her 50s with acute or convalescent COVID-19.

This clone was observed a single time. The chain couples TRBV12-5 to TRBJ1-5; 11 bases match TRBD1. Germline V gene data show CDR1 as LGHNT and CDR2 as FRNRAP. The CDR3 covers 16 residues. Losses at the gene ends were 1 base for V and 4 bases for J; bases not matched to a gene: 3. The CDR3 DNA reads TGTGCTAGTGGTTTGGCCGGGACAGGGGGAAATCAGCCCCAGCATTTT. Translated, it gives CASGLAGTGGNQPQHF.

In its sample, this clone was seen a few times. J is TRBJ1-1 and V is TRBV5-1; maybe TRBD1 (6 bases). This CDR3 spans 15 amino acids. CDR1 and CDR2 (germline): SGHRS, YFSETQ. The V end lost 4 bases, the J end lost 4 bases, and 17 bases lay between the germline ends. The CDR3 DNA reads TGCGCCAGCAGCCTCTCCGGACAGAAACTCACTGAAGCTTTCTTT. As protein: CASSLSGQKLTEAFF.

This clone came up once. The chain carries TRBV3-1 (or the pseudogene TRBV3-2) and TRBJ2-1; TRBD2 agrees at 10 bases. From germline, CDR1 is LGHDT and CDR2 YNNKEL (reference sequence). Trimming cost V 0 bases and J 4 bases; bases outside gene matches: 0. This CDR3 has 15 residues. The CDR3, as DNA: TGTGCCAGCAGCCAAGATAGCGGGGGGTACAATGAGCAGTTCTTC. It is translated as CASSQDSGGYNEQFF.

The chain combines TRBV9 with TRBJ2-1, with 11 positions matching TRBD2. The CDR3 extends over 15 amino acids. V gave up 4 bases and J gave up 11 bases; unmatched junction bases: 11. CDR1 and CDR2 (germline): SGDLS, YYNGEE. The DNA of the CDR3 is TGTGCCAGCAGCCCCAGGGGACTAGCGGAGGCCCAGCAGTTCTTC. As protein: CASSPRGLAEAQQFF. The entire variable domain, with the rest obtained from reference TRBV9 and TRBJ2-1, is as follows: DSGVTQTPKHLITATGQRVTLRCSPRSGDLSVYWYQQSLDQGLQFLIQYYNGEERAKGNILERFSAQQFPDLHSELNLSSLELGDSALYFCASSPRGLAEAQQFFGPGTRLTVL.

The chain links TRBV10-3 to TRBJ2-5, with TRBD2 as a possible D gene (6 bases). The CDR3 contains 15 residues. V was trimmed by 6 bases and J by 2 bases, leaving 16 bases between them. Germline V lookup: CDR1 ENHRY, CDR2 SYGVKD. The CDR3 DNA is TGTGCCATCAGCTCAACTAGCTCGGGTCAAGAGACCCAGTACTTC. It specifies CAISSTSSGQETQYF.

J is TRBJ1-1 and V is TRBV27; tentatively, D is TRBD1 (5 bases). The CDR3 sequence is 13 residues long. Per germline, CDR1 MNHEY and CDR2 SMNVEV (reference sequence). The V and J ends lost 9 bases and 0 bases respectively, with 11 bases between them. CDR3 amino acids: CASGGGMNTEAFF. For the CDR3, the DNA is TGTGCCAGTGGGGGGGGGATGAACACTGAAGCTTTCTTT.

The CDR3 bases are TGCAGCTCTGACCCTCTAGCGGGAGGGGATGAGCAGTTCTTC. It codes for CSSDPLAGGDEQFF. The rearrangement links TRBV29-1 to TRBJ2-1; 12 bases agree with TRBD2. The length of the CDR3 is 14 residues. Per germline, CDR1 SQVTM and CDR2 ANQGSEA. The V segment lost 8 bases and the J segment 8 bases; nucleotides outside the gene matches: 10.

The V and J genes are TRBV11-3 and TRBJ2-1; D is perhaps TRBD1 (6 bases). Germline loops: CDR1 SGHNT, CDR2 YENEEA. V was shortened by 5 bases and J by 7 bases, with 12 bases between the two germline ends. The CDR3 sequence is 13 residues long. The CDR3 is CASSPRTENEQFF. As DNA, the CDR3 is TGTGCCAGCAGCCCCCGGACAGAAAATGAGCAGTTCTTC.

The J gene is TRBJ1-2, the V gene TRBV11-2, with D tentatively TRBD1 (5 bases). Germline CDR1 SGHAT, CDR2 FQNNGV. V gave up 6 bases and J gave up 1 base, with 6 bases separating them. CDR3 length equals 12 residues. The CDR3 here is CASSQGNYGYTF. In DNA, the CDR3 is TGTGCCAGCAGTCAGGGTAACTATGGCTACACCTTC. The full variable domain, completed using reference TRBV11-2 and TRBJ1-2, is EAGVAQSPRYKIIEKRQSVAFWCNPISGHATLYWYQQILGQGPKLLIQFQNNGVVDDSQLPKDRFSAERLKGVDSTLKIQPAKLEDSAVYLCASSQGNYGYTFGSGTRLTVV.

This chain connects TRBV2 to TRBJ2-1; D might be TRBD2 (6 bases). This CDR3 has 15 amino acids. Trimming pared 3 bases from V and 3 bases from J, leaving 12 bases between. Germline loops: CDR1 SNHLY, CDR2 FYNNEI. CDR3 loop: CASSEGGSGYNEQFF. The CDR3 bases are TGTGCCAGCAGTGAGGGGGGAAGCGGCTACAATGAGCAGTTCTTC.

The chain has TRBV2 and TRBJ1-3; 8 bases map to TRBD1. V gave up 2 bases and J gave up 4 bases; unmatched junction bases: 4. CDR3 length: 15 residues. Germline V gives CDR1 SNHLY, CDR2 FYNNEI. The DNA of the CDR3 is TGTGCCAGCAGTGAAAACAGGGGGTACGGAAACACCATATATTTT. Protein product: CASSENRGYGNTIYF.

The chain is built from TRBV10-1 and TRBJ2-7; 7 nucleotides align to TRBD1. The V and J ends lost 6 bases and 1 base, in that order; junction bases with no gene match: 6. CDR1 and CDR2 from the germline V gene are WNHNN and SYGVQD (reference sequence). CDR3 length: 14 residues. CDR3: CASRADRESYEQYF. The CDR3 DNA follows: TGCGCCAGCAGGGCTGACAGGGAGTCCTACGAGCAGTACTTC.

The chain recombines TRBV24-1 with TRBJ1-5; 7 bases line up with TRBD1. V shed 3 bases, J shed 10 bases, and the junction held 11 bases outside the gene matches. CDR1 is KGHDR, CDR2 SFDVKD, per germline. CDR3 length: 15 residues. CDR3 nucleotide sequence: TGTGCCACCAGTGATGCGGGGACAGCTGCGGGACCCCAGCATTTT. Encoded protein: CATSDAGTAAGPQHF.

The chain couples TRBV20-1 to TRBJ2-7, with TRBD1 identical over 9 bases. Unmatched junction bases numbered 8, after V lost 3 bases and J lost 5 bases. The CDR3 is 14 amino acids. CDR1 and CDR2 (germline): DFQATT, SNEGSKA (reference sequence). CDR3 residues: CSASAGQGSNEQYF. CDR3 nucleotides: TGCAGTGCTAGTGCGGGACAGGGTAGCAACGAGCAGTACTTC.

V usage is TRBV3-1 (or the pseudogene TRBV3-2) and J usage is TRBJ2-2; TRBD1 matches 7 bases. The V segment lost 6 bases and the J segment 5 bases; nucleotides outside the gene matches: 3. CDR1 LGHDT and CDR2 YNNKEL come from the germline V gene (reference sequence). The CDR3 length is 13 residues. In DNA, the CDR3 is TGTGCCAGCAGGCAACAGGGGACCGGGGAGCTGTTTTTT. Translating gives CASRQQGTGELFF.

The chain joins TRBV18 to TRBJ1-1; no clear D gene. V was trimmed by 3 bases and J by 1 base, leaving 12 bases between them. The CDR3 length is 15 residues. The germline CDR1 and CDR2 sequences are KGHSH and LQKENI. The CDR3 region has the DNA TGTGCCAGCTCACCCTCAGGTGAATCGAACACTGAAGCTTTCTTT. This codes for CASSPSGESNTEAFF.

The CDR3: CASSPGGRSYEQYF. Here the CDR3 DNA reads TGTGCCAGCAGCCCGGGGGGCCGGTCCTACGAGCAGTACTTC. The chain combines TRBV7-6 with TRBJ2-7; tentative D call: TRBD2 (7 bases). The CDR3 sequence is 14 residues long. The V end was cut by 5 bases, the J end by 1 base, with 12 bases between. Germline V CDR1 and CDR2: SGHVS, FNYEAQ. The variable domain in full, completed from reference TRBV7-6 and TRBJ2-7, reads GAGVSQSPRYKVTKRGQDVALRCDPISGHVSLYWYRQALGQGPEFLTYFNYEAQQDKSGLPNDRFSAERPEGSISTLTIQRTEQRDSAMYRCASSPGGRSYEQYFGPGTRLTVT.

V gene TRBV7-2 combines with J gene TRBJ1-4; D is unresolved. Germline assignment: CDR1 SGHTA and CDR2 FQGNSA. CDR3 length: 15 residues. V lost 2 bases, J lost 6 bases, and 13 bases lay in between. CDR3 DNA sequence: TGTGCCAGCAGCTTATTAGGCGGGGTGGATGAAAAACTGTTTTTT. Its protein is CASSLLGGVDEKLFF.

V and J are TRBV5-1 and TRBJ2-1; TRBD2 matches 13 bases. The CDR3 has 13 amino acids. Germline assignment: CDR1 SGHRS and CDR2 YFSETQ. Trimming cost V 6 bases and J 9 bases; bases outside gene matches: 3. The DNA for the CDR3 is TGCGCCAGCACGCGGACTAGCGGGGGTGAGCAGTTCTTC. Translated, it gives CASTRTSGGEQFF.

The rearrangement joins TRBV3-1 (or the pseudogene TRBV3-2) to TRBJ2-7; 9 nucleotides match TRBD1. CDR3 length: 16 residues. Germline V gene sequence: CDR1 LGHDT, CDR2 YNNKEL (reference sequence). The V segment lost 5 bases and the J segment 6 bases; nucleotides outside the gene matches: 14. The DNA of the CDR3 is TGTGCCAGCAGCGGATCCACCGGGACAGGGAGGTTCGAGCAGTACTTC. The encoded protein is CASSGSTGTGRFEQYF.

This chain joins TRBV11-2 and TRBJ2-2; no clear D. This CDR3 comprises 16 residues. V lost 3 bases to trimming and J lost 0 bases, with 11 bases between them. Germline V CDR1 and CDR2: SGHAT, FQNNGV. CDR3 in DNA: TGTGCCAGCAGCTTTAGAACAGACCCGAACACCGGGGAGCTGTTTTTT. Amino acid sequence: CASSFRTDPNTGELFF.

The V call is TRBV6-5, the J call TRBJ1-1; D ambiguous. Germline V gene data show CDR1 as MNHEY and CDR2 as SVGAGI. Trimming removed 2 bases at V and 4 bases at J, with 11 bases between. CDR3 length: 14 residues. The CDR3 nucleotides are TGTGCCAGCAGTTACCGAGGGCGCGCCACTGAAGCTTTCTTT. This encodes CASSYRGRATEAFF.

The genes are TRBV28 and TRBJ2-5; TRBD1 might be the D (6 bases). This CDR3 is 13 amino acids long. Deletions cut 7 bases from V and 9 bases from J, with 18 bases between. Germline CDR1 and CDR2: MDHEN and SYDVKM. CDR3 loop: CASTPGPEGAQYF. CDR3 coding DNA: TGTGCCAGCACCCCAGGCCCTGAGGGGGCCCAGTACTTC.

CDR3 DNA: TGTGCCAGCAGCCGCTACAGGGGAGGAGAGACCGGGGAGCTGTTTTTT. It encodes CASSRYRGGETGELFF. V gene TRBV14 combines with J gene TRBJ2-2; the D gene is possibly TRBD1 (7 bases). The germline CDR1 and CDR2 sequences are SGHDN and FVKESK. This CDR3 is built from 16 residues. V lost 4 bases to trimming and J lost 5 bases, with 17 bases between them.

The V and J genes are TRBV4-3 and TRBJ1-4; the D gene is possibly TRBD1 (6 bases). Germline V CDR1 and CDR2: LGHNA, YSLEER. V shed 2 bases and J shed 2 bases, with 9 bases lying between them. The CDR3 is 15 residues long. CDR3 bases: TGCGCCAGCAGCCAACCGACAGGCACTAATGAAAAACTGTTTTTT. Its translation is CASSQPTGTNEKLFF.

The rearrangement joins TRBV15 to TRBJ2-1; TRBD2 aligns across 8 bases. The CDR3 spans 15 residues. CDR1 is LNHNV and CDR2 is YYDKDF in the germline V gene (reference sequence). The trim removed 0 bases at V and 4 bases at J, leaving 2 bases unmatched. CDR3 loop: CATSRDTGGYNEQFF. The CDR3, as DNA: TGTGCCACCAGCAGAGATACGGGAGGGTACAATGAGCAGTTCTTC.

V is TRBV24-1 and J is TRBJ1-5; a weak D match, TRBD1 (6 bases). Trimming took 3 bases from V and 2 from J, leaving 10 bases between them. CDR1 and CDR2 from the germline V gene are KGHDR and SFDVKD. CDR3 size: 15 residues. The CDR3 spells CATSDTGSGNQPQHF. CDR3 in DNA: TGTGCCACCAGTGATACAGGGAGTGGCAATCAGCCCCAGCATTTT.

A single count supports this clone. This chain uses TRBV18 with TRBJ1-2; TRBD1 matches at 10 bases. The CDR3 spans 14 residues. V was pared by 3 bases and J by 6 bases, with 4 bases of the junction left unmatched. CDR1 KGHSH and CDR2 LQKENI come from the germline V gene. The CDR3 region is CASSPGTGADGYTF. The DNA of the CDR3 is TGTGCCAGCTCACCCGGGACAGGGGCTGATGGCTACACCTTC.

V usage is TRBV4-3 and J usage is TRBJ1-2; the match to TRBD1 covers 7 bases. The V segment lost 4 bases and the J segment 8 bases; nucleotides outside the gene matches: 13. The germline gives CDR1 LGHNA, CDR2 YSLEER. This CDR3 is built from 15 residues. The CDR3 region has the DNA TGCGCCAGCAGCCGGAGGGACAGTTACCTCATGGGCTACACCTTC. Translating it yields CASSRRDSYLMGYTF.

This clone showed up just a few times. V usage is TRBV7-2 and J usage is TRBJ1-5; D uncertain. The CDR3 is made up of 14 amino acids. V lost 1 base to trimming and J lost 7 bases, with 11 bases between them. The germline gives CDR1 SGHTA, CDR2 FQGNSA. CDR3 coding DNA: TGTGCCAGCAGCTTAGAACCCAGATTCCAGCCCCAGCATTTT. Protein: CASSLEPRFQPQHF.

The rearrangement joins TRBV2 to TRBJ2-7; a possible D gene is TRBD1 (6 bases). V lost 7 bases and J 3 bases, leaving 13 bases between the germline ends. The length of the CDR3 is 13 residues. CDR1 is SNHLY, CDR2 FYNNEI, per germline. The CDR3 loop reads CASTLGDNYEQYF. Written as DNA, the CDR3 is TGTGCCAGCACCCTGGGGGACAACTACGAGCAGTACTTC.